Below are 25 T cell receptor beta chains sequenced from a single sample in a study of radiotherapy plus CTLA-4 blockade in lung cancer. The protocol was immunoSEQ multiplex PCR, while the TCRdb copy is restricted to in-frame clones and leaves out a portion. The sample records tens of thousands of clones, about 72% being singletons. This specimen was peripheral blood, taken from a patient treated with radiotherapy plus ipilimumab. The receptors here all came from a human donor with non-small cell lung cancer who had a complete response to radiotherapy plus ipilimumab.

The chain employs TRBV11-3 and TRBJ2-1, with TRBD2 matching over 7 bases. The CDR3 covers 16 residues. V shed 5 bases and J 4 bases; nucleotides not matched to a gene: 11. Germline V gives CDR1 SGHNT, CDR2 YENEEA. CDR3 in DNA: TGTGCCAGCAGCCAAATTAGGCGGGAGACGTACAATGAGCAGTTCTTC. As protein: CASSQIRRETYNEQFF.

About this clone: The sample contains more than one DNA sequence encoding this CDR3. The gene calls are TRBV9 and TRBJ1-2; 7 nucleotides match TRBD1. Germline CDR1 SGDLS, CDR2 YYNGEE. V trimming: 0 bases; J trimming: 8 bases; junction bases outside the gene matches: 1. CDR3 length: 12 amino acids. CDR3: CASSVEDRGYTF. The CDR3 nucleotides are TGTGCCAGCAGCGTAGAGGACAGGGGCTACACCTTC.

The V and J genes are TRBV7-2 and TRBJ1-1; the D is unclear. The V gene lost 2 bases and the J gene lost 5 bases, with 9 bases spanning the gap. Germline V lookup: CDR1 SGHTA, CDR2 FQGNSA. The CDR3 extends over 13 amino acids. In DNA, the CDR3 is TGTGCCAGCAGCTTATGGGGTAAGACTGAAGCTTTCTTT. This gives the protein CASSLWGKTEAFF.

The V call is TRBV7-9, the J call TRBJ1-2, with 7 bases lining up with TRBD1. The CDR3 is made up of 16 amino acids. V lost 5 bases and J lost 3; bases outside the gene matches: 12. CDR1 and CDR2 (germline): SEHNR, FQNEAQ (reference sequence). The CDR3 region is CASSRPLQGGDYGYTF. The CDR3 bases are TGTGCCAGCAGCCGCCCCCTGCAGGGGGGCGACTATGGCTACACCTTC.

The count of this clone is one. This chain links TRBV4-3 with TRBJ1-2, with D unclear. The CDR3 loop spans 14 amino acids. Germline CDR1 is LGHNA and CDR2 is YSLEER. Trimming pared 7 bases from V and 4 bases from J, leaving 16 bases between. The CDR3 nucleotides are TGCGCCAGCATGCGGGAGTTGGGTGGCTATGGCTACACCTTC. Its translation: CASMRELGGYGYTF.

This clone was recorded once. This sequence joins TRBV6-5 and TRBJ2-2, with a possible D match to TRBD2 (6 bases). Trimming cost V 1 base and J 4 bases, with 10 bases left between them. Germline V gene lookup returns CDR1 MNHEY and CDR2 SVGAGI. The CDR3 is made up of 15 amino acids. The CDR3 spells CASSYLTRTTGELFF. The CDR3 bases are TGTGCCAGCAGTTACTTGACTAGAACCACCGGGGAGCTGTTTTTT.

The chain links TRBV7-8 to TRBJ2-5; the D gene is possibly TRBD1 (5 bases). CDR3 length: 13 amino acids. Germline CDR1 reads SGHVS; CDR2 reads FQNEAQ. V lost 5 bases, J lost 1 base, and 8 bases lay in between. The CDR3 region is CASSPGSQETQYF. In DNA, the CDR3 is TGTGCCAGCAGCCCAGGGTCCCAAGAGACCCAGTACTTC.

The rearrangement links TRBV4-3 to TRBJ1-4, with D perhaps TRBD1 (6 bases). Trimming pared 0 bases from V and 3 bases from J, leaving 23 bases between. Germline V gives CDR1 LGHNA, CDR2 YSLEER. The CDR3 totals 20 residues. CDR3 region: CASSQELRTVRDVANEKLFF. The CDR3 nucleotides read TGCGCCAGCAGCCAAGAACTCCGGACAGTTCGTGATGTAGCTAATGAAAAACTGTTTTTT.

The chain links TRBV14 to TRBJ1-2, with TRBD1 matching 9 bases. CDR1 is SGHDN and CDR2 is FVKESK in the germline V gene. Unmatched junction bases numbered 4, after V lost 3 bases and J lost 5 bases. The CDR3 length is 14 residues. CDR3 in amino acids: CASSHPTGGYGYTF. The CDR3 DNA is TGTGCCAGCAGCCACCCGACAGGGGGGTATGGCTACACCTTC.

The chain carries TRBV27 and TRBJ1-2; TRBD1 might be the D (5 bases). V was trimmed by 5 bases and J by 12 bases, leaving 28 bases between them. Germline V gene lookup returns CDR1 MNHEY and CDR2 SMNVEV (reference sequence). CDR3 length equals 16 residues. DNA of the CDR3: TGTGCCAGCAGTCTCCTCAGTACCTTGGCAGGGCTAGAAGACACCTTC. This encodes CASSLLSTLAGLEDTF.

The CDR3 loop reads CASSPSENQPQHF. As DNA, the CDR3 is TGTGCCAGCTCACCATCAGAGAATCAGCCCCAGCATTTT. The rearrangement uses TRBV18 and TRBJ1-5; D call uncertain. V was shortened by 2 bases and J by 4 bases, with 6 bases between the two germline ends. The CDR3 loop spans 13 amino acids. Germline loops: CDR1 KGHSH, CDR2 LQKENI. Full variable domain (remainder filled in from reference TRBV18 and TRBJ1-5): NAGVMQNPRHLVRRRGQEARLRCSPMKGHSHVYWYRQLPEEGLKFMVYLQKENIIDESGMPKERFSAEFPKEGPSILRIQQVVRGDSAAYFCASSPSENQPQHFGDGTRLSIL.

This clone showed up just a few times. The chain has TRBV5-1 and TRBJ2-3; a weak D match, TRBD2 (5 bases). Trimming removed 3 bases from V and 11 bases from J, with 22 bases in between. CDR1 is SGHRS and CDR2 is YFSETQ in the germline V gene. The CDR3 spans 15 residues. The CDR3: CASSSGLGEPGRQYF. The CDR3 DNA sequence: TGCGCCAGCAGCTCCGGTCTCGGGGAGCCAGGACGGCAGTATTTT.

Concerning this clone: A junction boundary mismatches the germline segment, possibly from a read error. CDR3 protein: CASRTDEGSMLF. As DNA, the CDR3 is TGCGCCAGCAGGACGGACGAGGGCTCGATGCTCTTC. This chain joins TRBV10-2 and TRBJ2-1; D might be TRBD2 (5 bases). The CDR3 sequence is 12 residues long. CDR1 is WSHSY and CDR2 is SAAADI in the germline V gene.

The chain carries TRBV5-4 and TRBJ1-1; tentatively, D is TRBD1 (5 bases). Germline CDR1 reads SGHNT; CDR2 reads YYREEE (reference sequence). This CDR3 region has 15 residues. The germline V and J ends were trimmed by 0 bases and 4 bases, with 13 bases remaining between them. The CDR3 sequence: CASSLAGRGPTEAFF. CDR3 nucleotide sequence: TGTGCCAGCAGCTTGGCGGGTAGGGGCCCCACTGAAGCTTTCTTT.

This clone was recorded only once. V and J are TRBV10-2 and TRBJ2-1; the D gene is possibly TRBD2 (7 bases). CDR1 and CDR2 from the germline V gene are WSHSY and SAAADI. The CDR3 covers 15 residues. The V end was cut by 3 bases, the J end by 6 bases, with 15 bases between. In nucleotides, the CDR3 is TGCGCCAGCAGTGAATATGCGGGGGCCCCCAATGAGCAGTTCTTC. This sequence encodes CASSEYAGAPNEQFF.

This clone has a handful of counts. The gene calls are TRBV2 and TRBJ2-5; D gene ambiguous. Germline CDR1 SNHLY, CDR2 FYNNEI. Trimming took 3 bases from V and 5 from J, leaving 4 bases between them. The CDR3 sequence is 11 residues long. DNA of the CDR3: TGTGCCAGCAGTGAGGGGGAGACCCAGTACTTC. This codes for CASSEGETQYF.

This sequence joins TRBV19 and TRBJ2-6; D is perhaps TRBD2 (6 bases). The CDR3 is 18 amino acids. Germline CDR1 reads LNHDA; CDR2 reads SQIVND (reference sequence). Trimming left V 5 bases short and J 0 bases short, with 17 bases between. CDR3 protein: CASSVTGTPLSGANVLTF. The CDR3 nucleotides read TGTGCCAGTAGTGTGACCGGGACTCCTCTCTCTGGGGCCAACGTCCTGACTTTC. Full variable domain (outside the CDR3, taken from reference TRBV19 and TRBJ2-6): DGGITQSPKYLFRKEGQNVTLSCEQNLNHDAMYWYRQDPGQGLRLIYYSQIVNDFQKGDIAEGYSVSREKKESFPLTVTSAQKNPTAFYLCASSVTGTPLSGANVLTFGAGSRLTVL.

The V call is TRBV4-1, the J call TRBJ1-1; a possible D gene is TRBD1 (5 bases). Deletions cut 4 bases from V and 0 bases from J, with 21 bases between. Germline V gene lookup returns CDR1 MGHRA and CDR2 YSYEKL. The CDR3 is 18 amino acids. The DNA for the CDR3 is TGCGCCAGCAGCCCGGGGGTGTTGGCGCGGGTAATGAACACTGAAGCTTTCTTT. It translates to CASSPGVLARVMNTEAFF.

By share of the sample, this clone is medium-sized. The CDR3 here is CASTKGLAGFEQFF. The CDR3 nucleotides read TGCGCCAGCACCAAGGGACTAGCAGGATTTGAGCAGTTCTTC. This sequence joins TRBV5-1 and TRBJ2-1, with TRBD2 identical over 9 bases. The CDR3 spans 14 residues. Losses at the gene ends were 6 bases for V and 9 bases for J; bases not matched to a gene: 10. The germline V gene has CDR1 SGHRS and CDR2 YFSETQ.

The chain combines TRBV28 with TRBJ1-5; D is perhaps TRBD1 (6 bases). Deletions cut 3 bases from V and 15 bases from J, with 18 bases between. This CDR3 is 13 amino acids long. Germline V lookup: CDR1 MDHEN, CDR2 SYDVKM. The chain's CDR3 is CASSFMGGDSRHF. DNA for the CDR3: TGTGCCAGCAGTTTTATGGGGGGCGACAGCCGGCATTTT.

The chain recombines TRBV18 with TRBJ2-3; 15 bases agree with TRBD2. In germline, CDR1 is KGHSH, CDR2 LQKENI. V was pared by 0 bases and J by 4 bases, with 14 bases of the junction left unmatched. This CDR3 is built from 21 residues. The CDR3 DNA sequence: TGTGCCAGCTCACCACCGAGATTGGGACAGGGACTAGCGGGAGGTGCAGATACGCAGTATTTT. Translating gives CASSPPRLGQGLAGGADTQYF.

This chain links TRBV21-1 with TRBJ1-1; the listed D gene, TRBD1, was not tested against the DNA. TRBV21-1 is noted as a pseudogene. The CDR3 sequence is 13 residues long. CDR3 DNA: TGTGCCAGCAACTGCAGGGGGGACACTGAAGCTTTCTTT. Translated: CASNCRGDTEAFF.

On this clone: One end of the junction is discordant with germline, which a read error may explain. The chain couples TRBV2 to TRBJ1-5; D ambiguous. CDR3 length: 14 amino acids. CDR1 and CDR2 from the germline V gene are SNHLY and FYNNEI. The CDR3 loop is CASSGDAGNLPQHF. CDR3 DNA: TGTGCCAGCAGTGGCGACGCGGGTAATCTGCCCCAGCATTTT.

J is TRBJ2-7 and V is TRBV11-3; 8 positions match TRBD1. Germline-derived CDR1 and CDR2 are SGHNT and YENEEA. Trimming at V came to 3 bases and at J to 0 bases, leaving 10 bases not matched to a gene. The CDR3 runs to 17 residues. CDR3 residues: CASSLGGQDVSSYEQYV. In DNA, the CDR3 is TGTGCCAGCAGCTTGGGGGGACAGGACGTAAGCTCCTACGAGCAGTACGTC.

This chain uses TRBV30 with TRBJ2-5, with 7 bases matching TRBD1. CDR1 GTSNPN and CDR2 SVGIG come from the germline V gene (reference sequence). J lost 2 bases, V lost 5 bases, and 5 bases had no gene match. The CDR3 totals 13 residues. CDR3 in DNA: TGTGCCTGGTTAGGGGGCGGACAAGAGACCCAGTACTTC. Translation gives CAWLGGGQETQYF.